Listed below are T cell receptor beta chains from one sample, sequenced in a study of T cell repertoires in cytomegalovirus infection. TCRdb recomputed calls from the reads with MiXCR, one row per CDR3 protein. The sample lists approximately 97,000 distinct CDR3 sequences; approximately 16% were seen once. The source material was PBMCs. The receptors were gathered from a human donor in good health (CMV status not recorded). Some clones in this sample may be carry-over from other donors' samples. The CDR3 runs from the conserved cysteine through the conserved F or W. D genes are given only for firm matches. Clone size is given for some rows only: seen once, a few or many times, or a class if the clone is expanded.

CDR3 protein	CDR3 DNA	V gene	J gene	clone size	D gene
CASSLGTGGIDQETQYF	TGCGCCAGCAGCTTGGGGACAGGTGGGATCGATCAAGAGACCCAGTACTTC	TRBV5-1	TRBJ2-5	many	TRBD1
CSVSGTGRNEQFF	TGCAGCGTGTCCGGGACAGGGAGGAATGAGCAGTTCTTC	TRBV29-1	TRBJ2-1	once	TRBD1
CASSLGSALNTEAFF	TGTGCCAGCAGCTTAGGCTCAGCACTTAACACTGAAGCTTTCTTT	TRBV7-2	TRBJ1-1	many	NA
CASGRGPGENIQYF	TGCGCCAGCGGCCGGGGCCCTGGGGAAAACATTCAGTACTTC	TRBV4-1	TRBJ2-4	many	NA
CASSRLRDSYNEQFF	TGTGCCAGCTCCCGGTTGAGAGACTCTTACAATGAGCAGTTCTTC	TRBV6-4	TRBJ2-1	many	NA
CASSTGDPGWVNTEAFF	TGTGCCAGTAGTACCGGGGACCCGGGGTGGGTGAACACTGAAGCTTTCTTT	TRBV19	TRBJ1-1	NA	NA
CATSDPGYGSYNEQFF	TGTGCCACCAGTGACCCGGGGTATGGCTCCTACAATGAGCAGTTCTTC	TRBV24-1	TRBJ2-1	NA	NA
CASSYSEGAGTEAFF	TGTGCCAGCAGTTACTCAGAGGGGGCTGGAACTGAAGCTTTCTTT	TRBV6-2/TRBV6-3	TRBJ1-1	NA	TRBD1
CASSFPNTGELFF	TGTGCCAGCAGCTTCCCGAACACCGGGGAGCTGTTTTTT	TRBV7-2	TRBJ2-2	NA	NA
CASSHRGNPYEQYF	TGTGCCAGCAGCCACCGGGGAAACCCCTACGAGCAGTACTTC	TRBV7-2	TRBJ2-7	many	NA
CASSLNPRAAYNEQFF	TGTGCCAGCAGCTTAAACCCGAGGGCGGCCTACAATGAGCAGTTCTTC	TRBV7-3	TRBJ2-1	NA	NA
CASLPGTTYNEQFF	TGTGCCAGCCTCCCCGGGACTACCTACAATGAGCAGTTCTTC	TRBV12-3/TRBV12-4	TRBJ2-1	NA	TRBD2
CASSLARDFSYNEQFF	TGTGCCAGCAGTTTAGCCCGGGACTTCTCCTACAATGAGCAGTTCTTC	TRBV12-3/TRBV12-4	TRBJ2-1	many	NA
CASSFGGKNTEAFF	TGTGCCAGCAGCTTTGGCGGGAAGAACACTGAAGCTTTCTTT	TRBV7-8	TRBJ1-1	many	NA
CASSEAGGGANVLTF	TGTGCCAGCAGTGAAGCCGGTGGTGGGGCCAACGTCCTGACTTTC	TRBV2	TRBJ2-6	NA	NA
CASRHRVGNSPLHF	TGTGCCAGCAGACACAGGGTCGGGAATTCACCCCTCCACTTT	TRBV12-3/TRBV12-4	TRBJ1-6	few	NA
CSAMDGGGLNSPLHF	TGCAGTGCTATGGATGGGGGGGGACTTAATTCACCCCTCCACTTT	TRBV20-1	TRBJ1-6	NA	NA